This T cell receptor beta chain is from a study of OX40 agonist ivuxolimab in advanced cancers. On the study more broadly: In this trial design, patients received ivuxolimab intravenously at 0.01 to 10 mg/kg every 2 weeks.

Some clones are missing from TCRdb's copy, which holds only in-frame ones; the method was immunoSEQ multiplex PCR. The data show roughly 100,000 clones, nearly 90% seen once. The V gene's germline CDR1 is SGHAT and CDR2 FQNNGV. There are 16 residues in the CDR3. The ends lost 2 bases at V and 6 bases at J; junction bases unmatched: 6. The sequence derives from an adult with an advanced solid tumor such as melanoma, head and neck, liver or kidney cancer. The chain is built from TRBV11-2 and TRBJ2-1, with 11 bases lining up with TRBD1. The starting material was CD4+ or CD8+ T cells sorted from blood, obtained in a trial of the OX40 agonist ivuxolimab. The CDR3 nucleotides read TGTGCCAGCAGCTTAATAAGAGGACAGGGGGCCAATGAGCAGTTCTTC. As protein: CASSLIRGQGANEQFF.